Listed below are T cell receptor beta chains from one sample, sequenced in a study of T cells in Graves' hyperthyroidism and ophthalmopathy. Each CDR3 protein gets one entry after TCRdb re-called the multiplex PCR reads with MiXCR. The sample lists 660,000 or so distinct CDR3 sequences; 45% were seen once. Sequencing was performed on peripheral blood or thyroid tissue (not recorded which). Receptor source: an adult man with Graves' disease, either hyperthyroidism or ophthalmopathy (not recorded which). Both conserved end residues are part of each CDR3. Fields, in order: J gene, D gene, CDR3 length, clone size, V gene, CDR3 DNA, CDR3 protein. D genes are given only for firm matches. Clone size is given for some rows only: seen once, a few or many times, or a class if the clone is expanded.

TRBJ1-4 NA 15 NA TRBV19 TGTGCCAGTAGTCTCCAGGCTGCAACTAATGAAAAACTGTTTTTT CASSLQAATNEKLFF
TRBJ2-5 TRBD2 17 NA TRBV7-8 TGTGCCAGCAGCTTAGGTTTACGGCTAGCGGGAAAAGAGACCCAGTACTTC CASSLGLRLAGKETQYF
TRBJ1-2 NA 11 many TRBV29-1 TGCAGCGTTGGGCAAGAGGATGGCTACACCTTC CSVGQEDGYTF
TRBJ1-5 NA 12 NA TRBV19 TGTGCCAGTTGTCGTAGCAATCAGCCCCAGCATTTT CASCRSNQPQHF
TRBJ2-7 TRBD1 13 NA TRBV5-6 TGTGCCAGCCGACAGGGGGCCAACGACGAGCAGTACTTC CASRQGANDEQYF
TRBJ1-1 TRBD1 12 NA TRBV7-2 TGTGCCAGCAGTTTACAACAGGGGAATACTTTCTTT CASSLQQGNTFF
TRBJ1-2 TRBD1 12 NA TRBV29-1 TGCAGCGTTAGGGACAGGGAGGATGGCTACACCTTC CSVRDREDGYTF
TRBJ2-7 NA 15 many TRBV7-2 TGTGCCAGCAGCCTGGTTGAGGTTCGTGGGAACGAGCAGTACTTC CASSLVEVRGNEQYF
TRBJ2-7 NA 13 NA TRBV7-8 TGTGCCAGCAGCCAAGTAAATTCCTACGAGCAGTACTTC CASSQVNSYEQYF
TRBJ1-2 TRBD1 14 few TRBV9 TGTGCCAGCAGCGCCGGACAGGGGGCAGTTGGCTACACCTTC CASSAGQGAVGYTF
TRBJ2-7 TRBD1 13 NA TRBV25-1 TGTGCCAGCCCCGGACAGGGCGGGTACGAGCAGTACTTC CASPGQGGYEQYF
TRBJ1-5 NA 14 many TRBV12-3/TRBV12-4 TGTGCCAGCAGTTTGGGTAGGGATGCTCAGCCCCAGCATTTT CASSLGRDAQPQHF
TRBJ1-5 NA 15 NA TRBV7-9 TGTGCCAGCAGCTTATCTAACGGACTATCTCAGCCCCAGCATTTT CASSLSNGLSQPQHF
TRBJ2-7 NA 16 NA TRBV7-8 TGTGCCAGCAGCTTAGCCGGGACACTTTTAGCCTACGAGCAGTACTTC CASSLAGTLLAYEQYF
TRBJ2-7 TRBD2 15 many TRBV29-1 TGCAGCGTTGCGGGGACTAGCGGGAGGAACTACGAGCAGTACTTC CSVAGTSGRNYEQYF
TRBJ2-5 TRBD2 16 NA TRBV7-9 TGTGCCAGCAGCTTATCAGGGACTAGCGTGAGTAAGCCCCAGTACTTC CASSLSGTSVSKPQYF
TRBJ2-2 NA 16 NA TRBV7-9 TGTGCCAGCAGTGATATGTGGACGGCGAACACCGGGGAGCTGTTTTTT CASSDMWTANTGELFF
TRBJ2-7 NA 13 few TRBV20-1 TGCAGTGCCCAACGGGATGCCAGTTACGAGCAGTACTTC CSAQRDASYEQYF
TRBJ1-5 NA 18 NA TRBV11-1 TGTGCCAGCAGCTTAGTTCGCCGGGAGAGGGCTTTCGATCAGCCCCAGCATTTT CASSLVRRERAFDQPQHF
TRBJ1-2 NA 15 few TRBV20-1 TGCAGTGCTAGAGACCCTCCAGGGCCCAACTATGGCTACACCTTC CSARDPPGPNYGYTF
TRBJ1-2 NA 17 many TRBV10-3 TGTGCCATCAGTGTGGAAAGGGGACGGACGAATAACTATGGCTACACCTTC CAISVERGRTNNYGYTF
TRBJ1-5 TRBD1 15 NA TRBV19 TGTGCCAGTAGTGCCGGGACAGGGGAGTATCAGCCCCAGCATTTT CASSAGTGEYQPQHF
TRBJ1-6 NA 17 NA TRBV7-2 TGTGCCAGCAGCTCAAGGGGCGGATTATCGGCTAATTCACCCCTCCACTTT CASSSRGGLSANSPLHF
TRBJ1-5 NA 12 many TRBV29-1 TGCAGCGTTACAGTGGGCAATCAGCCCCAGCATTTT CSVTVGNQPQHF